One sample yielded the 25 T cell receptor beta chains listed below, sequenced in a study of cytomegalovirus exposure and HLA in healthy donors. 13 Jbeta primers and 60 Vbeta primers were used for the PCR. Method: immunoSEQ multiplex PCR; TCRdb's copy keeps in-frame clones and lacks some. The sample has 150,000 to 200,000 clones, roughly 80% seen once. Sequenced sample: PBMCs. All receptors derive from a human donor in good health.

The chain employs TRBV5-6 and TRBJ2-7, with TRBD2 matching 12 bases. The germline V gene has CDR1 SGHDT and CDR2 YYEEEE. V shed 3 bases and J 5 bases; nucleotides not matched to a gene: 9. The CDR3 spans 16 residues. CDR3 protein: CASSWTPSGGENEQYF. The CDR3 DNA is TGTGCCAGCAGCTGGACCCCTAGCGGGGGGGAAAACGAGCAGTACTTC.

The chain links TRBV19 to TRBJ2-1; TRBD1 matches 8 bases. From germline, CDR1 is LNHDA and CDR2 SQIVND (reference sequence). The J segment lost 1 base and the V segment lost 6 bases, leaving 2 bases of the junction unmatched. This CDR3 region has 14 residues. Here the CDR3 DNA reads TGTGCCAGTAGCCGACAGGGGTCCTACAATGAGCAGTTCTTC. It encodes CASSRQGSYNEQFF.

V usage is TRBV6-5 and J usage is TRBJ1-5; 7 positions agree with TRBD1. Germline lookup yields CDR1 MNHEY and CDR2 SVGAGI. The CDR3 loop spans 15 amino acids. V gave up 2 bases and J gave up 5 bases; unmatched junction bases: 6. In DNA form, the CDR3 reads TGTGCCAGCAGTTACGGCACAGGGGACGATCAGCCCCAGCATTTT. Its protein is CASSYGTGDDQPQHF.

CDR3 in amino acids: CASSPRARQDTEAFF. CDR3 coding DNA: TGTGCCAGCTCACCACGAGCCAGACAGGACACTGAAGCTTTCTTT. J is TRBJ1-1 and V is TRBV18; D may be TRBD1 (6 bases). The germline V gene has CDR1 KGHSH and CDR2 LQKENI. Trimming cost V 1 base and J 3 bases, with 12 bases left between them. The CDR3 length is 15 residues. The whole variable domain, filled in from reference TRBV18 and TRBJ1-1, reads NAGVMQNPRHLVRRRGQEARLRCSPMKGHSHVYWYRQLPEEGLKFMVYLQKENIIDESGMPKERFSAEFPKEGPSILRIQQVVRGDSAAYFCASSPRARQDTEAFFGQGTRLTVV.

Here the CDR3 DNA reads TGTGCCAGCAGTTCCACAGGGACCATGAACACTGAAGCTTTCTTT. It yields the protein CASSSTGTMNTEAFF. The chain joins TRBV5-4 to TRBJ1-1; perhaps TRBD1 as D (6 bases). The CDR3 loop spans 15 amino acids. Trimming took off 5 bases at V and 0 bases at J, with 14 bases between the two ends. Germline V CDR1 and CDR2: SGHNT, YYREEE (reference sequence).

The chain links TRBV18 to TRBJ1-2; TRBD1 aligns across 8 bases. Germline V gene lookup returns CDR1 KGHSH and CDR2 LQKENI. V was pared by 3 bases and J by 1 base, with 1 base of the junction left unmatched. This CDR3 is built from 14 residues. This chain's CDR3 is CASSPTGDNYGYTF. The CDR3, as DNA: TGTGCCAGCTCACCGACAGGGGATAACTATGGCTACACCTTC.

The gene calls are TRBV2 and TRBJ2-5, with 10 nucleotides matching TRBD1. J lost 4 bases, V lost 2 bases, and 1 base had no gene match. Germline V gene data show CDR1 as SNHLY and CDR2 as FYNNEI. The CDR3 is 14 amino acids. CDR3 protein: CASSERDRGETQYF. The DNA for the CDR3 is TGTGCCAGCAGTGAACGGGACAGGGGAGAGACCCAGTACTTC. Full variable domain (missing parts from reference TRBV2 and TRBJ2-5): EPEVTQTPSHQVTQMGQEVILRCVPISNHLYFYWYRQILGQKVEFLVSFYNNEISEKSEIFDDQFSVERPDGSNFTLKIRSTKLEDSAMYFCASSERDRGETQYFGPGTRLLVL.

J is TRBJ2-1 and V is TRBV5-4; 9 nucleotides align to TRBD2. V lost 4 bases to trimming and J lost 1 base; unmatched junction nucleotides: 6. Germline CDR1 reads SGHNT; CDR2 reads YYREEE (reference sequence). The CDR3 runs 16 residues. Here the CDR3 reads CASSGPGLASYNEQFF. Written as DNA, the CDR3 is TGTGCCAGCAGCGGTCCGGGACTAGCTTCCTACAATGAGCAGTTCTTC.

The chain links TRBV7-7 to TRBJ2-1; 8 nucleotides line up with TRBD2. The CDR3 is 17 amino acids. The germline CDR1 and CDR2 sequences are SSHAT and FNYEAQ (reference sequence). V dropped 5 bases and J dropped 8; count of bases not matched to a gene: 17. The CDR3: CASSPYRTGGAEHEQFF. Written as DNA, the CDR3 is TGTGCCAGCAGCCCCTATAGGACGGGGGGGGCTGAGCATGAGCAGTTCTTC.

The chain is built from TRBV6-5 and TRBJ1-1; D may be TRBD1 (6 bases). CDR1 is MNHEY, CDR2 SVGAGI, per germline. V was shortened by 6 bases and J by 1 base, with 15 bases between the two germline ends. The CDR3 extends over 15 amino acids. CDR3 in amino acids: CASRISDSANTEAFF. The CDR3 region has the DNA TGTGCCAGCAGGATCTCGGACAGTGCGAACACTGAAGCTTTCTTT.

The chain uses TRBV19 and TRBJ1-2; D unclear. The CDR3 runs to 15 residues. Trimming left V 0 bases short and J 2 bases short, with 10 bases between. The germline CDR1 and CDR2 sequences are LNHDA and SQIVND (reference sequence). The CDR3 reads CASSIDSVRNYGYTF. The CDR3 DNA sequence: TGTGCCAGTAGTATAGATAGTGTCAGGAACTATGGCTACACCTTC.

This clone has only a few counts. The rearrangement links TRBV19 to TRBJ2-7, with D tentatively TRBD2 (5 bases). The CDR3 contains 11 residues. Germline V lookup: CDR1 LNHDA, CDR2 SQIVND (reference sequence). V was shortened by 8 bases and J by 3 bases, with 8 bases between the two germline ends. The CDR3: CASEGDYEQYF. CDR3 coding DNA: TGTGCCAGTGAGGGAGACTACGAGCAGTACTTC.

The V and J genes are TRBV11-3 and TRBJ2-7, with D uncertain. The CDR3 has 14 residues. V lost 1 base and J 2 bases, leaving 9 bases between the germline ends. From germline, CDR1 is SGHNT and CDR2 YENEEA. CDR3 in amino acids: CASSLGRSTYEQYF. DNA for the CDR3: TGTGCCAGCAGCTTAGGGCGGTCCACCTACGAGCAGTACTTC.

This chain uses TRBV7-8 with TRBJ1-2; TRBD1 agrees at 7 bases. This CDR3 has 15 amino acids. V lost 5 bases, J lost 7 bases, and 13 bases stayed unmatched. CDR1 is SGHVS, CDR2 FQNEAQ, per germline. The CDR3: CASSKRQGQSSGYTF. Written as DNA, the CDR3 is TGTGCCAGCAGCAAACGACAGGGTCAAAGTAGTGGCTACACCTTC. The full variable domain, in which reference TRBV7-8 and TRBJ1-2 provide the parts outside the CDR3, is GAGVSQSPRYKVAKRGQDVALRCDPISGHVSLFWYQQALGQGPEFLTYFQNEAQLDKSGLPSDRFFAERPEGSVSTLKIQRTQQEDSAVYLCASSKRQGQSSGYTFGSGTRLTVV.

The chain has TRBV6-5 and TRBJ2-7; 9 positions agree with TRBD1. The V gene end was trimmed by 0 bases and the J gene end by 9 bases; junction bases not matched to a gene: 9. Germline V CDR1 and CDR2: MNHEY, SVGAGI. The CDR3 is 15 residues long. The CDR3 sequence: CASSYSIQGASRQYF. CDR3 nucleotide sequence: TGTGCCAGCAGTTACTCTATACAGGGGGCGTCCCGGCAGTACTTC.

The rearrangement uses TRBV7-8 and TRBJ1-2, with TRBD1 identical over 7 bases. This CDR3 comprises 12 residues. The germline CDR1 and CDR2 sequences are SGHVS and FQNEAQ. J gave up 14 bases and V 5 bases, and 11 bases lay outside the gene matches. The CDR3 sequence: CASSPIQGLRTF. In nucleotides, the CDR3 is TGTGCCAGCAGCCCGATACAGGGGCTTCGTACCTTC.

The rearrangement links TRBV6-1 to TRBJ1-2, with D unresolved. V was shortened by 0 bases and J by 8 bases, with 16 bases between the two germline ends. There are 15 residues in the CDR3. Germline V lookup: CDR1 MNHNS, CDR2 SASEGT. CDR3 bases: TGTGCCAGCAGTGAAGCCCCGCTCCGAGCCTCGGGCTACACCTTC. It is translated as CASSEAPLRASGYTF.

The rearrangement uses TRBV7-6 and TRBJ1-3; a possible D gene is TRBD1 (6 bases). Trimming removed 5 bases at V and 4 bases at J, with 15 bases between. The CDR3 runs to 15 residues. Germline V lookup: CDR1 SGHVS, CDR2 FNYEAQ. The CDR3 bases are TGTGCCAGCAGCCTATCAGGGGCTTCAGGAAACACCATATATTTT. Its translation is CASSLSGASGNTIYF.

The J gene is TRBJ2-2, the V gene TRBV5-6; D gene unclear. The CDR3 is 15 residues long. Germline V gene lookup returns CDR1 SGHDT and CDR2 YYEEEE. V dropped 0 bases and J dropped 3 bases, with 9 bases sitting between them. CDR3: CASSLVSIDTGELFF. The CDR3 DNA sequence: TGTGCCAGCAGCTTGGTTTCGATAGACACCGGGGAGCTGTTTTTT.

The chain couples TRBV11-2 to TRBJ2-5; the D gene is possibly TRBD2 (5 bases). Germline V CDR1 and CDR2: SGHAT, FQNNGV. V was shortened by 1 base and J by 5 bases, with 11 bases between the two germline ends. The CDR3 is made up of 14 amino acids. The CDR3 reads CASSLGAPGETQYF. The CDR3 DNA reads TGTGCCAGCAGCTTAGGGGCACCGGGGGAGACCCAGTACTTC.

This chain joins TRBV29-1 and TRBJ1-1; D unclear. With 4 bases removed from V and 3 bases from J, the gap between germline ends came to 6 bases. Germline V gene sequence: CDR1 SQVTM, CDR2 ANQGSEA. The CDR3 length is 11 residues. The CDR3 DNA reads as TGCAGCGTTGTTCCTTACACTGAAGCTTTCTTT. It encodes CSVVPYTEAFF.

CDR3 region: CASSIDRRDYHTF. The CDR3 DNA is TGTGCCAGTAGTATAGACCGACGGGACTACCACACCTTC. The chain joins TRBV19 to TRBJ1-2; D may be TRBD1 (5 bases). Trimming left V 0 bases short and J 12 bases short, with 14 bases between. Germline V lookup: CDR1 LNHDA, CDR2 SQIVND (reference sequence). The CDR3 has 13 amino acids.

The chain employs TRBV5-6 and TRBJ1-2; possible D gene TRBD1, 5 bases. The CDR3 is made up of 13 amino acids. V lost 0 bases, J lost 8 bases, and 11 bases lay in between. Germline lookup yields CDR1 SGHDT and CDR2 YYEEEE. CDR3 protein: CASSLVGAWGYTF. The CDR3 nucleotides read TGTGCCAGCAGCTTGGTAGGGGCTTGGGGCTACACCTTC.

This chain joins TRBV28 and TRBJ1-5; D is unclear. Germline-derived CDR1 and CDR2 are MDHEN and SYDVKM. The V end was cut by 3 bases, the J end by 7 bases, with 7 bases between. The CDR3 has 12 amino acids. The DNA of the CDR3 is TGTGCCAGCAGTTTGGAGGGCCAGCCCCAGCATTTT. Translation gives CASSLEGQPQHF.

The chain recombines TRBV9 with TRBJ2-7, with 8 bases aligning to TRBD2. CDR1 and CDR2 (germline): SGDLS, YYNGEE. The junction had 14 bases not matched to a gene; V was cut back by 2 bases and J by 7 bases. This CDR3 region has 16 residues. CDR3 sequence (DNA): TGTGCCAGCAGCGTGTTAGCGGGGTCGGGGGGAGGAGAGCAGTACTTC. This gives the protein CASSVLAGSGGGEQYF. The complete variable domain, with remaining parts taken from reference TRBV9 and TRBJ2-7, reads DSGVTQTPKHLITATGQRVTLRCSPRSGDLSVYWYQQSLDQGLQFLIQYYNGEERAKGNILERFSAQQFPDLHSELNLSSLELGDSALYFCASSVLAGSGGGEQYFGPGTRLTVT.